Following are 23 T cell receptor beta chains from one sample sequenced in a study of T cell responses to AZD1222 COVID-19 vaccine. Libraries were prepared by immunoSEQ multiplex PCR; TCRdb keeps only in-frame clonotypes and omits some of them. The sample lists roughly 160,000 clones; about 93% were seen once. The starting material was peripheral blood, obtained on day 0 of AZD1222 vaccination. The source is an adult in good health.

This clone was seen once. The J gene is TRBJ1-5, the V gene TRBV5-5; no reliable D call. Trimming shortened V by 0 bases and J by 5 bases, and 6 bases separated the two germline ends. The CDR3 extends over 13 amino acids. The germline CDR1 and CDR2 sequences are SGHKS and YYEKEE (reference sequence). The CDR3 DNA follows: TGTGCCAGCAGCTTGGACGAGGATCAGCCCCAGCATTTT. Translation: CASSLDEDQPQHF. The full variable domain, rest sourced from reference TRBV5-5 and TRBJ1-5, is DAGVTQSPTHLIKTRGQQVTLRCSPISGHKSVSWYQQVLGQGPQFIFQYYEKEERGRGNFPDRFSARQFPNYSSELNVNALLLGDSALYLCASSLDEDQPQHFGDGTRLSIL.

The chain is built from TRBV18 and TRBJ1-6; 9 bases map to TRBD1. Germline CDR1 and CDR2: KGHSH and LQKENI. V lost 3 bases, J lost 10 bases, and 10 bases stayed unmatched. The CDR3 length is 16 residues. The CDR3 region has the DNA TGTGCCAGCTCACCGCCTTGGGGACAGGGCGGGTCACCCCTCCACTTT. Protein: CASSPPWGQGGSPLHF.

This chain joins TRBV3-1 (or the pseudogene TRBV3-2) and TRBJ2-1; D is ambiguous. Germline CDR1 reads LGHDT; CDR2 reads YNNKEL (reference sequence). The CDR3 runs to 16 residues. The V end was cut by 0 bases, the J end by 0 bases, with 9 bases between. This CDR3 reads CASSQDARSSYNEQFF. As DNA, the CDR3 is TGTGCCAGCAGCCAAGATGCGAGAAGCTCCTACAATGAGCAGTTCTTC.

The genes are TRBV6-5 and TRBJ1-6; D is uncertain. Germline CDR1 is MNHEY and CDR2 is SVGAGI. The CDR3 is 11 residues long. Trimming cost V 4 bases and J 14 bases, with 9 bases left between them. The CDR3, as DNA: TGTGCCAGCAGTTCTGGGCAGACCCTCCACTTT. This sequence encodes CASSSGQTLHF.

This chain joins TRBV5-5 and TRBJ2-7; possibly TRBD1 for D (6 bases). The germline gives CDR1 SGHKS, CDR2 YYEKEE (reference sequence). Trimming cost V 5 bases and J 4 bases, with 16 bases left between them. The CDR3 length is 14 residues. The CDR3 coding sequence is TGTGCCAGCAGATCGGCAGGGGAGAGTTACGAGCAGTACTTC. Its translation: CASRSAGESYEQYF.

The chain uses TRBV7-9 and TRBJ1-1; D unresolved. CDR1 and CDR2 (germline): SEHNR, FQNEAQ (reference sequence). The ends were cut back, 7 bases at V and 11 bases at J, with 17 bases in the middle. CDR3 length equals 12 residues. The CDR3 DNA sequence: TGTGCCAGCACCCCAGGACGGGTGAACGCTTTCTTT. Translating gives CASTPGRVNAFF.

CDR3 residues: CASSSPGAGELFF. In DNA, the CDR3 is TGTGCCAGCAGCTCTCCTGGAGCCGGGGAGCTGTTTTTT. The J gene is TRBJ2-2, the V gene TRBV7-2; D is ambiguous. Trimming removed 4 bases at V and 6 bases at J, with 9 bases between. Germline V gene lookup returns CDR1 SGHTA and CDR2 FQGNSA. The length of the CDR3 is 13 residues.

The chain employs TRBV14 and TRBJ2-1; tentatively, D is TRBD1 or TRBD2 (5 bases each). Germline-derived CDR1 and CDR2 are SGHDN and FVKESK. The CDR3 extends over 15 amino acids. The germline V and J ends were trimmed by 2 bases and 1 base, with 9 bases remaining between them. CDR3: CASSQKRTSYNEQFF. The CDR3 nucleotides read TGTGCCAGCAGCCAAAAGCGGACATCCTACAATGAGCAGTTCTTC.

This CDR3 reads CASSPGGSAGYTF. The CDR3 DNA is TGCGCCAGCAGCCCGGGGGGGTCTGCTGGCTACACCTTC. The gene calls are TRBV5-1 and TRBJ1-2; possible D gene TRBD1, 5 bases. Germline assignment: CDR1 SGHRS and CDR2 YFSETQ. The CDR3 has 13 residues. The germline V and J ends were trimmed by 4 bases and 7 bases, with 14 bases remaining between them.

The V and J genes are TRBV14 and TRBJ1-2; D uncertain. Looked up from germline, CDR1 is SGHDN and CDR2 is FVKESK. The germline V and J ends were trimmed by 0 bases and 5 bases, with 7 bases remaining between them. The CDR3 is 13 residues long. Here the CDR3 DNA reads TGTGCCAGCAGCCAAGATCGCGGGTATGGCTACACCTTC. Amino acids: CASSQDRGYGYTF.

V gene TRBV6-5 combines with J gene TRBJ1-5; 8 positions match TRBD1. The CDR3 runs 16 residues. V trimming: 2 bases; J trimming: 4 bases; junction bases outside the gene matches: 7. Germline V lookup: CDR1 MNHEY, CDR2 SVGAGI. The CDR3 DNA reads TGTGCCAGCAGTTACACCCCAAGACAGGGGAATCAGCCCCAGCATTTT. Its translation: CASSYTPRQGNQPQHF.

This clone was counted a single time. The chain couples TRBV28 to TRBJ1-6; perhaps TRBD1 as D (6 bases). Germline values: CDR1 MDHEN, CDR2 SYDVKM. The CDR3 is made up of 16 amino acids. Trimming shortened V by 5 bases and J by 2 bases, and 13 bases separated the two germline ends. The CDR3 here is CASSPDRDTYNSPLHF. CDR3 in DNA: TGTGCCAGCAGTCCCGACCGGGACACCTATAATTCACCCCTCCACTTT.

This chain joins TRBV30 and TRBJ1-1; no definite D call. The CDR3 has 14 residues. Per germline, CDR1 GTSNPN and CDR2 SVGIG (reference sequence). V was shortened by 1 base and J by 5 bases, with 14 bases between the two germline ends. CDR3 amino acids: CAWSGGEGLTEAFF. DNA for the CDR3: TGTGCCTGGAGTGGGGGTGAGGGTTTGACTGAAGCTTTCTTT.

V gene TRBV9 combines with J gene TRBJ1-2; possible D gene TRBD1, 6 bases. The CDR3 length is 16 residues. Trimming removed 4 bases from V and 6 bases from J, with 22 bases in between. Germline assignment: CDR1 SGDLS and CDR2 YYNGEE. The CDR3 DNA reads TGTGCCAGCAGCCAGGGACACTTCCGGACCAAGGATGGCTACACCTTC. Protein: CASSQGHFRTKDGYTF.

The V and J genes are TRBV3-1 (or the pseudogene TRBV3-2) and TRBJ2-7; no definite D call. Per the germline V gene, CDR1 is LGHDT and CDR2 is YNNKEL (reference sequence). CDR3 length: 13 residues. Trimming took off 2 bases at V and 4 bases at J, with 9 bases between the two ends. This CDR3 reads CASSQRIAYEQYF. CDR3 DNA: TGTGCCAGCAGCCAACGTATTGCGTACGAGCAGTACTTC.

This clone was seen more than once but under ten times. The DNA of the CDR3 is TGTGCCAGCAGCCCCGGAGGGGCTTACTACGAGCAGTACTTC. Its translation: CASSPGGAYYEQYF. This chain connects TRBV11-2 to TRBJ2-7, with D possibly TRBD2 on 6 matching bases. The CDR3 sequence is 14 residues long. CDR1 and CDR2 (germline): SGHAT, FQNNGV. Trimming took off 5 bases at V and 3 bases at J, with 14 bases between the two ends.

The rearrangement links TRBV6-5 to TRBJ2-5; weak D call: TRBD1 (5 bases). This CDR3 is built from 14 residues. Trimming stripped 7 bases from V and 5 bases from J, with 17 bases between. From germline, CDR1 is MNHEY and CDR2 SVGAGI. The CDR3 region is CASNYLQGSETQYF. In nucleotides, the CDR3 is TGTGCCAGCAACTACCTCCAGGGATCCGAGACCCAGTACTTC.

This chain joins TRBV4-1 and TRBJ1-3, with a tentative D call TRBD1 (6 bases). CDR1 and CDR2 (germline): MGHRA, YSYEKL. The CDR3 has 16 amino acids. Between the trimmed V and J ends, which lost 1 base and 0 bases, there was a span of 10 bases. The CDR3 protein is CASSQVRGISGNTIYF. In DNA form, the CDR3 reads TGCGCCAGCAGCCAAGTAAGGGGGATCTCTGGAAACACCATATATTTT.

The V and J genes are TRBV27 and TRBJ2-1; 13 bases are shared with TRBD2. The trim removed 5 bases at V and 7 bases at J, leaving 14 bases unmatched. The CDR3 covers 18 residues. The germline V gene has CDR1 MNHEY and CDR2 SMNVEV (reference sequence). This CDR3 is CASSTTPGLAGPGNEQFF. CDR3 nucleotides: TGTGCCAGCAGTACCACCCCGGGACTAGCGGGACCAGGTAATGAGCAGTTCTTC.

The chain has TRBV7-9 and TRBJ1-1; 8 bases are shared with TRBD1. V shed 1 base, J shed 4 bases, and the junction held 5 bases outside the gene matches. The CDR3 covers 15 residues. CDR1 and CDR2 from the germline V gene are SEHNR and FQNEAQ (reference sequence). The CDR3 reads CASSLEAGGITEAFF. The DNA of the CDR3 is TGTGCCAGCAGCTTAGAGGCAGGGGGCATCACTGAAGCTTTCTTT.

This clone is a singleton in its sample. The V and J genes are TRBV5-1 and TRBJ1-3; D not certain. The CDR3 has 15 amino acids. V was clipped by 1 base and J by 0 bases, with 8 bases between them. Germline CDR1 reads SGHRS; CDR2 reads YFSETQ. CDR3 amino acids: CASSLLPISGNTIYF. The CDR3 nucleotides are TGCGCCAGCAGCTTGTTGCCAATCTCTGGAAACACCATATATTTT.

The V and J genes are TRBV7-8 and TRBJ1-6; D is unresolved. V lost 6 bases and J 4 bases, leaving 7 bases between the germline ends. The CDR3 length is 13 residues. From germline, CDR1 is SGHVS and CDR2 FQNEAQ. The chain's CDR3 is CASRDGYNSPLHF. The CDR3 nucleotides are TGTGCCAGCAGGGACGGTTATAATTCACCCCTCCACTTT.

The V call is TRBV18, the J call TRBJ1-5; a weak D match, TRBD1 (5 bases). Germline CDR1 is KGHSH and CDR2 is LQKENI. V was clipped by 3 bases and J by 2 bases, with 17 bases between them. The CDR3 has 17 amino acids. CDR3: CASSPPLGGGGNQPQHF. The DNA of the CDR3 is TGTGCCAGCTCACCGCCTTTGGGGGGAGGTGGCAATCAGCCCCAGCATTTT.